Below, 32 T cell receptor beta chains from the same sample are listed, as sequenced in a study of T cells in women clearing cervical HPV infection. The protocol was immunoSEQ multiplex PCR, while the TCRdb copy is restricted to in-frame clones and leaves out a portion. Its table lists tens of thousands of clones. The sequencing input was blood buffy coat. These receptors were collected from a woman between 18 and 70 years old with a cervical HPV16 infection that either progressed to CIN3+ or cleared (not recorded which).

Of note for this clone: The junction and the germline gene differ at one end; a read error may be behind it. The read stops 3 residues short of the end of the CDR3; the missing end is completed from the germline J gene. This same CDR3 is encoded by further DNA sequences in the sample. J is TRBJ1-3 and V is TRBV5-1; possibly TRBD1 for D (6 bases). The CDR3 has 14 residues. Germline CDR1 reads SGHRS; CDR2 reads YFSETQ. The sequenced CDR3 bases are TGCGCCAGCAGCACCACAGGGCAAGGAAACACT. Translation: CASSTTGQGNT. The CDR3 reads in full as CASSTTGQGNTIYF.

Partial CDR3 DNA: TGTGCCAGCAGTGTACAGGGCGATCAGCCG. Protein product: CASSVQGDQP. The whole CDR3 protein reads CASSVQGDQPQYF. The rearrangement uses TRBV2 and TRBJ2-3, with D tentatively TRBD1 (6 bases). The read halts 3 residues ahead of the CDR3 end, with the missing end drawn from the germline J gene. The CDR3 totals 13 residues. Germline V CDR1 and CDR2: SNHLY, FYNNEI.

In the case of this clone: One junction end does not reproduce the germline sequence, and a read error may be involved. The read finishes 3 residues shy of the CDR3 end, and the germline J gene is used to complete it. The same CDR3 arises from other DNA sequences in this sample as well. The gene calls are TRBV5-1 and TRBJ1-3; TRBD1 is a possible D gene (6 bases). Germline CDR1 SGHRS, CDR2 YFSETQ. The CDR3 is made up of 16 amino acids. The DNA read from the CDR3 is TGCGCCAGCAGTGGGGGACAAGAGGGATCGGGAAACACT. Its protein is CASSGGQEGSGNT. The complete CDR3 sequence is CASSGGQEGSGNTIYF.

About this clone itself: The sequence runs out 3 residues before the end of the CDR3; the remainder is reconstructed from the germline J gene. The chain combines TRBV5-1 with TRBJ2-1; D might be TRBD1 (6 bases). The CDR3 totals 14 residues. The V and J ends lost 4 bases and 8 bases respectively, with 16 bases between them. CDR1 and CDR2 (germline): SGHRS, YFSETQ. The chain's CDR3 is CASSQDRRSDEQFF. The part of the CDR3 DNA that was read is TGCGCCAGCAGCCAAGACAGGCGATCGGATGAG.

Partial CDR3 DNA: TGCGCCAGCAGCTTGGACCCGGGACAGGAGGAGGACACTGAA. Residues: CASSLDPGQEEDTE. The CDR3 as a whole reads CASSLDPGQEEDTEAFF. The chain is built from TRBV5-1 and TRBJ1-1; 8 bases line up with TRBD1. Coverage ceases 3 residues before the CDR3 finishes, and the germline J gene fills in the end. There are 17 residues in the CDR3. V lost 0 bases to trimming and J lost 3 bases; unmatched junction nucleotides: 10. CDR1 is SGHRS and CDR2 is YFSETQ in the germline V gene.

For this clone: From the germline J gene comes the end of the CDR3, since the read stops 3 residues before it. The V and J genes are TRBV7-9 and TRBJ1-5; weak D call: TRBD1 (5 bases). Looked up from germline, CDR1 is SEHNR and CDR2 is FQNEAQ (reference sequence). The CDR3 runs 14 residues. Incomplete CDR3 DNA: TGTGCCAGCAGCTTAAGGGGCCAGTCAGATCCC. Its protein is CASSLRGQSDP. The full CDR3 reads CASSLRGQSDPQHF.

About this clone itself: The read terminates 3 residues ahead of where the CDR3 ends, so the germline J gene completes it. The V and J genes are TRBV7-3 and TRBJ1-1; D is unresolved. V was shortened by 6 bases and J by 1 base, with 12 bases between the two germline ends. The CDR3 contains 14 residues. Looked up from germline, CDR1 is SGHTA and CDR2 is FQGTGA. CDR3 DNA (partial): TGTGCCAGCAGACCTGGCGGAGGGAACACTGAA. Residues: CASRPGGGNTE. The entire CDR3 protein is CASRPGGGNTEAFF.

Notes on this clone: The missing CDR3 end, 3 residues past where the read stops, is filled in from the germline J gene. The chain joins TRBV15 to TRBJ2-5, with D tentatively TRBD1 or TRBD2 (6 bases each). The CDR3 totals 15 residues. With 0 bases removed from V and 3 bases from J, the gap between germline ends came to 11 bases. Germline V gives CDR1 LNHNV, CDR2 YYDKDF (reference sequence). The CDR3 DNA, read in part, is TGTGCCACCAGCAGAGATCCGGAGGGGGAAGAGACC. Translating gives CATSRDPEGEET. The whole CDR3 protein reads CATSRDPEGEETQYF.

Note on this clone: The read comes to an end 3 residues before the CDR3 does, leaving the germline J gene to fill in the end. This chain uses TRBV2 with TRBJ2-3; 11 nucleotides line up with TRBD2. Trimming took 4 bases from V and 1 from J; bases not matched to a gene: 7. Germline V lookup: CDR1 SNHLY, CDR2 FYNNEI. The CDR3 consists of 17 residues. The DNA read from the CDR3 is TGTGCCAGCAGTGCCGGGACTAGCGGATGGGGCACAGATACG. Its translation is CASSAGTSGWGTDT. The complete CDR3 reads CASSAGTSGWGTDTQYF.

Note on this clone: The DNA ends 3 residues before the CDR3 does, and the rest of the CDR3 is filled in from the germline J gene. V and J are TRBV30 and TRBJ1-2, with unresolved D. Trimming removed 0 bases at V and 1 base at J, with 9 bases between. This CDR3 has 14 amino acids. CDR1 GTSNPN and CDR2 SVGIG come from the germline V gene (reference sequence). CDR3 bases read: TGTGCCTGGAGTGTATTATACAATAACTATGGC. This gives the protein CAWSVLYNNYG. The CDR3 as a whole reads CAWSVLYNNYGYTF.

CDR3 loop: CSARSPGSPSGSYEQYF. Incomplete CDR3 DNA: TGCAGTGCTAGATCTCCGGGTAGTCCCTCTGGCTCCTACGAG. The chain joins TRBV20-1 to TRBJ2-7; D is undetermined. The CDR3 end is not reached by the read, which stops 3 residues before it; the germline J gene fills it in. Germline lookup yields CDR1 DFQATT and CDR2 SNEGSKA (reference sequence). V lost 2 bases to trimming and J lost 0 bases, with 20 bases between them. The CDR3 totals 17 residues.

As to this clone: The read halts 3 residues ahead of the CDR3 end, with the missing end drawn from the germline J gene. The chain links TRBV11-2 to TRBJ1-6; perhaps TRBD1 as D (5 bases). V lost 5 bases and J 7 bases, leaving 9 bases between the germline ends. The CDR3 has 13 amino acids. Germline V gives CDR1 SGHAT, CDR2 FQNNGV. The part of the CDR3 DNA that was read is TGTGCCAGCAGCCAAGACAGAAATTCACCC. Protein: CASSQDRNSP. The entire CDR3 reads CASSQDRNSPLHF.

Concerning this clone itself: The missing CDR3 end, 3 residues past where the read stops, is filled in from the germline J gene. This sequence joins TRBV7-9 and TRBJ2-2; D is perhaps TRBD2 (5 bases). The CDR3 consists of 14 residues. Germline values: CDR1 SEHNR, CDR2 FQNEAQ (reference sequence). CDR3 DNA, as far as it was read: TGTGCCAGCAGTGAGGGTAGAGCTAATGAAAAG. This gives the protein CASSEGRANEK. The full CDR3 is CASSEGRANEKLFF.

Regarding this clone: The read finishes 3 residues shy of the CDR3 end, and the germline J gene is used to complete it. The chain uses TRBV20-1 and TRBJ2-3; 13 nucleotides line up with TRBD2. V gave up 6 bases and J gave up 3 bases; unmatched junction bases: 9. Germline V lookup: CDR1 DFQATT, CDR2 SNEGSKA (reference sequence). The CDR3 is 16 amino acids. CDR3 residues: CSARPPGLAGTDTQYF. CDR3 bases read: TGCAGTGCACGACCCCCGGGACTAGCGGGAACAGATACG.

A note on this clone: The sequenced fragment ends 3 residues before the CDR3 boundary, so the rest is inferred from the germline J gene. This chain uses TRBV20-1 with TRBJ2-2; D is ambiguous. The CDR3 is made up of 13 amino acids. V lost 8 bases and J 1 base, leaving 11 bases between the germline ends. From germline, CDR1 is DFQATT and CDR2 SNEGSKA (reference sequence). The DNA read from the CDR3 is TGCAGTTTCCAAAAGGGGAACACCGGGGAG. It translates to CSFQKGNTGE. Given in full, the CDR3 is CSFQKGNTGELFF.

With respect to this clone: Read coverage stops 3 residues before the CDR3 terminus; the germline J gene supplies the remainder. The chain recombines TRBV20-1 with TRBJ1-2, with D possibly matching TRBD1 (5 bases). Trimming removed 2 bases from V and 4 bases from J, with 8 bases in between. The CDR3 contains 12 residues. CDR1 is DFQATT and CDR2 is SNEGSKA in the germline V gene (reference sequence). The CDR3 bases that were read are TGCAGTGCTAGAACGGGGGGCTATGGC. It translates to CSARTGGYG. The entire CDR3 reads CSARTGGYGYTF.

To note about this clone: The CDR3 end is not reached by the read, which stops 3 residues before it; the germline J gene fills it in. The rearrangement uses TRBV20-1 and TRBJ2-3; no firm D call. Germline V CDR1 and CDR2: DFQATT, SNEGSKA (reference sequence). This CDR3 region has 14 residues. Trimming took 2 bases from V and 3 from J, leaving 12 bases between them. The CDR3 protein is CSARTQLGTDTQYF. CDR3 bases read: TGCAGTGCTAGAACCCAATTAGGGACAGATACG.

In the case of this clone: The missing CDR3 end, 3 residues past where the read stops, is filled in from the germline J gene. The rearrangement links TRBV19 to TRBJ2-4; D not certain. The CDR3 runs to 14 residues. Per germline, CDR1 LNHDA and CDR2 SQIVND (reference sequence). CDR3: CASSLGSRNYGQYF. The CDR3 DNA, read in part, is TGTGCCAGTAGTCTTGGCAGTCGAAACTATGGT.

Notes on this clone: The read stops 3 residues short of the end of the CDR3; the missing end is completed from the germline J gene. J is TRBJ2-3 and V is TRBV2; D possibly corresponds to TRBD1 (6 bases). The ends were cut back, 6 bases at V and 5 bases at J, with 12 bases in the middle. Germline CDR1 reads SNHLY; CDR2 reads FYNNEI. This CDR3 is built from 13 residues. CDR3 in amino acids: CASSRGLEDTQYF. The sequenced CDR3 bases are TGTGCCAGCAGCAGGGGTTTAGAAGATACG.

Comments on this clone: The read is 3 residues too short to cover the CDR3 end, so that end is filled in from the germline J gene. The chain combines TRBV7-7 with TRBJ1-5; 8 bases are shared with TRBD1. This CDR3 is 17 amino acids long. The V gene's germline CDR1 is SSHAT and CDR2 FNYEAQ (reference sequence). The trim removed 5 bases at V and 3 bases at J, leaving 12 bases unmatched. The CDR3 reads CASSPDRGRRNNQPQHF. Incomplete CDR3 DNA: TGTGCCAGCAGCCCCGACAGGGGTCGCAGGAACAATCAGCCC.

With respect to this clone: Read coverage stops 3 residues before the CDR3 terminus; the germline J gene supplies the remainder. This sequence joins TRBV19 and TRBJ1-5; 8 bases agree with TRBD1. Germline loops: CDR1 LNHDA, CDR2 SQIVND (reference sequence). CDR3 length: 15 amino acids. Losses at the gene ends were 5 bases for V and 1 base for J; bases not matched to a gene: 4. CDR3 amino acids: CASSYGTGSNQPQHF. The CDR3 DNA, read in part, is TGTGCCAGTAGTTACGGGACAGGCAGCAATCAGCCC.

Concerning this clone: Coverage ceases 3 residues before the CDR3 finishes, and the germline J gene fills in the end. This chain joins TRBV19 and TRBJ1-4, with a weak D call TRBD1 (5 bases). Germline CDR1 LNHDA, CDR2 SQIVND (reference sequence). This CDR3 has 16 residues. The germline V and J ends were trimmed by 5 bases and 6 bases, with 19 bases remaining between them. CDR3 DNA, as far as it was read: TGTGCCAGTAGTCCCCAGGGTGAGGGCCAGGATGAAAAA. Protein product: CASSPQGEGQDEK. The full CDR3 is CASSPQGEGQDEKLFF.

In the case of this clone: Coverage ceases 3 residues before the CDR3 finishes, and the germline J gene fills in the end. The chain couples TRBV4-2 to TRBJ2-2; 7 positions agree with TRBD2. The CDR3 consists of 17 residues. CDR1 is LGHNA, CDR2 YNFKEQ, per germline. After removal of 0 bases from V and 4 bases from J, the junction contained 8 bases not matched to a gene. The CDR3 sequence: CASSQDQAGPGTGELFF. The sequenced part of the CDR3 DNA is TGTGCCAGCAGCCAAGATCAAGCGGGACCCGGCACCGGGGAG.

With regard to this clone: The observed sequence ends 3 residues before the CDR3 terminus, with the missing tail filled in from the germline J gene. The J gene is TRBJ2-2, the V gene TRBV9, with 7 nucleotides matching TRBD2. Germline-derived CDR1 and CDR2 are SGDLS and YYNGEE. The CDR3 contains 16 residues. J gave up 5 bases and V 4 bases, and 11 bases lay outside the gene matches. The CDR3 here is CASSTSGGVWTGELFF. Partial CDR3 DNA: TGTGCCAGCAGCACTAGTGGGGGGGTATGGACCGGGGAG.

Worth noting for this clone: The CDR3 is cut off 3 residues early in the read; its end comes from the germline J gene. This chain links TRBV19 with TRBJ2-6, with D perhaps matching TRBD2 (5 bases). This CDR3 has 16 amino acids. Germline CDR1 and CDR2: LNHDA and SQIVND (reference sequence). Between the trimmed V and J ends, which lost 6 bases and 1 base, there was a span of 13 bases. CDR3 sequence: CASSQTGVSGANVLTF. The CDR3 bases that were read are TGTGCCAGTAGCCAAACCGGGGTTTCTGGGGCCAACGTC. Together with reference TRBV19 and TRBJ2-6, the CDR3 gives the full variable domain: DGGITQSPKYLFRKEGQNVTLSCEQNLNHDAMYWYRQDPGQGLRLIYYSQIVNDFQKGDIAEGYSVSREKKESFPLTVTSAQKNPTAFYLCASSQTGVSGANVLTFGAGSRLTVL.

Concerning this clone itself: Read data end 3 residues before the CDR3 end; the end is taken from the germline J gene. The rearrangement links TRBV5-1 to TRBJ2-7; D possibly corresponds to TRBD2 (5 bases). The germline gives CDR1 SGHRS, CDR2 YFSETQ. This CDR3 is built from 13 residues. V lost 1 base and J lost 3, with 8 bases in between. The CDR3: CASSLNSGYEQYF. The covered CDR3 bases are TGCGCCAGCAGCTTGAACAGCGGCTACGAG.

Comments on this clone: The read ends 3 residues shy of where the CDR3 ends; the end is completed using the germline J gene. The rearrangement joins TRBV5-6 to TRBJ2-3; D possibly corresponds to TRBD1 (5 bases). The germline CDR1 and CDR2 sequences are SGHDT and YYEEEE. This CDR3 region has 14 residues. The CDR3 bases that were read are TGTGCCAGCAGCAGGGGAACCGTGAAAGAGACG. It is translated as CASSRGTVKET. The complete CDR3 sequence is CASSRGTVKETQYF.

On this clone: The CDR3 is cut off 3 residues early in the read; its end comes from the germline J gene. V usage is TRBV5-5 and J usage is TRBJ2-3; TRBD2 agrees at 10 bases. The CDR3 spans 15 residues. The V and J ends lost 4 bases and 6 bases, in that order; junction bases with no gene match: 8. The germline V gene has CDR1 SGHKS and CDR2 YYEKEE (reference sequence). The CDR3 bases that were read are TGTGCCAGCAGCGATCTGAGCGGGGGGGGTGATACG. Protein product: CASSDLSGGGDT. The complete CDR3 reads CASSDLSGGGDTQYF.

Turning to this clone: The missing CDR3 end, 3 residues past where the read stops, is filled in from the germline J gene. The V and J genes are TRBV2 and TRBJ1-4; D is unresolved. Germline-derived CDR1 and CDR2 are SNHLY and FYNNEI. Between the trimmed V and J ends, which lost 7 bases and 8 bases, there was a span of 14 bases. The length of the CDR3 is 13 residues. CDR3 DNA, as far as it was read: TGTGCCAGCAATAGGGCAGTAGCGGAAAAA. Translation gives CASNRAVAEK. The full CDR3 reads CASNRAVAEKLFF. The variable domain in full, completed from reference TRBV2 and TRBJ1-4, reads EPEVTQTPSHQVTQMGQEVILRCVPISNHLYFYWYRQILGQKVEFLVSFYNNEISEKSEIFDDQFSVERPDGSNFTLKIRSTKLEDSAMYFCASNRAVAEKLFFGSGTQLSVL.

A word on this clone: The observed sequence ends 3 residues before the CDR3 terminus, with the missing tail filled in from the germline J gene. The chain employs TRBV7-9 and TRBJ1-2; D is possibly TRBD1 (6 bases). Germline loops: CDR1 SEHNR, CDR2 FQNEAQ (reference sequence). There are 14 residues in the CDR3. CDR3 DNA, as far as it was read: TGTGCCAGCAGCTTAGGAGGGGGTCCCTACGAC. Protein: CASSLGGGPYD. The full CDR3 protein is CASSLGGGPYDYTF.

With respect to this clone: The read finishes 3 residues shy of the CDR3 end, and the germline J gene is used to complete it. V and J are TRBV29-1 and TRBJ2-2, with 8 nucleotides matching TRBD2. The CDR3 extends over 14 amino acids. Germline assignment: CDR1 SQVTM and CDR2 ANQGSEA. Trimming at V came to 6 bases and at J to 3 bases, leaving 6 bases not matched to a gene. Partial CDR3 DNA: TGCAGCGTCAAAGCGGGAGTGGACACCGGGGAG. As protein: CSVKAGVDTGE. The full-length CDR3 reads as CSVKAGVDTGELFF.

Comment on this clone: Read data end 3 residues before the CDR3 end; the end is taken from the germline J gene. V gene TRBV20-1 combines with J gene TRBJ2-5, with TRBD2 matching over 9 bases. Germline assignment: CDR1 DFQATT and CDR2 SNEGSKA (reference sequence). This CDR3 spans 14 amino acids. V was pared by 4 bases and J by 5 bases, with 8 bases of the junction left unmatched. The part of the CDR3 DNA that was read is TGCAGTGCTATGTGGCGGGAGGGCCGGGAGACC. Translating gives CSAMWREGRET. The entire CDR3 reads CSAMWREGRETQYF.